This TCR beta chain was sequenced during a study of HIV-infected patients and healthy controls. The CDR3 consists of 13 residues. V was trimmed by 3 bases and J by 2 bases, leaving 7 bases between them. The germline V gene has CDR1 SQVTM and CDR2 ANQGSEA. Reverse transcription used about 500 ng RNA and constant-region primers for alpha and beta. Separate chain-specific third strand synthesis with multiplexing indices produced the alpha and beta libraries. A 5' RACE adapter with a random hexamer and the SP2 primer site was joined to cDNA. From the 5' RACE reads, TCRdb called clonotypes with MiXCR, one entry per CDR3 protein. The sample yields approximately 25,000 distinct CDR3 sequences, 7.5% to 10% seen once. Study observations and caveats: Healthy controls shared more CDR3 sequences between individuals than HIV-infected patients did.

This clonotype has just a few counts. Antigen unknown. Whole blood was used without fractionation, so all unsorted peripheral T cells were included. The specimen sequenced was blood. V is TRBV29-1 and J is TRBJ2-2; the D is unclear. The TCR comes from an adult in good health. The CDR3 bases are TGCAGCGTTGATCTGGGAAACACCGGGGAGCTGTTTTTT. Translated, it gives CSVDLGNTGELFF.